Listed here are 28 T cell receptor beta chains from one sample, sequenced in a study of blood T cell repertoires in COVID-19. The protocol was immunoSEQ multiplex PCR, while the TCRdb copy is restricted to in-frame clones and leaves out a portion. The repertoire holds some 150,000 clones, with more than 80% as singletons. The sample taken for sequencing was peripheral blood. The receptors were gathered from a human donor with acute or convalescent COVID-19. The donor label of this sample is uncertain.

The chain recombines TRBV30 with TRBJ1-1, with a weak D call TRBD1 (6 bases). The germline V gene encodes CDR1 GTSNPN and CDR2 SVGIG (reference sequence). This CDR3 contains 14 residues. V was cut by 5 bases and J by 6 bases, with 19 bases left in between. In DNA form, the CDR3 reads TGTGCCTGGCGCGGGGGGGGGCTGCAGCCTGAAGCTTTCTTT. Residues: CAWRGGGLQPEAFF. Combining the CDR3 with reference TRBV30 and TRBJ1-1 gives the whole variable domain SQTIHQWPATLVQPVGSPLSLECTVEGTSNPNLYWYRQAAGRGLQLLFYSVGIGQISSEVPQNLSASRPQDRQFILSSKKLLLSDSGFYLCAWRGGGLQPEAFFGQGTRLTVV.

This clone was counted only a few times. The V call is TRBV7-9, the J call TRBJ1-1, with D possibly being TRBD1 (5 bases). Trimming pared 5 bases from V and 6 bases from J, leaving 13 bases between. CDR1 is SEHNR and CDR2 is FQNEAQ in the germline V gene (reference sequence). The CDR3 is 13 residues long. The DNA of the CDR3 is TGTGCCAGCAGCCCGGGGGAGACCCCTGAAGCTTTCTTT. It codes for CASSPGETPEAFF. The complete variable domain, with remaining parts taken from reference TRBV7-9 and TRBJ1-1, reads DTGVSQNPRHKITKRGQNVTFRCDPISEHNRLYWYRQTLGQGPEFLTYFQNEAQLEKSRLLSDRFSAERPKGSFSTLEIQRTEQGDSAMYLCASSPGETPEAFFGQGTRLTVV.

The chain employs TRBV24-1 and TRBJ2-7; D possibly corresponds to TRBD1 (6 bases). Germline V gives CDR1 KGHDR, CDR2 SFDVKD. The CDR3 is 15 residues long. The V end was cut by 1 base, the J end by 1 base, with 10 bases between. The CDR3 nucleotides read TGTGCCACCAGTGATTTATACAGGGCTTCCTACGAGCAGTACGTC. It yields the protein CATSDLYRASYEQYV.

J is TRBJ1-4 and V is TRBV2; D may be TRBD1 (6 bases). CDR1 is SNHLY, CDR2 FYNNEI, per germline. The CDR3 contains 14 residues. V was trimmed by 7 bases and J by 8 bases, leaving 17 bases between them. The CDR3 region is CASTPGEGWEKLFF. The CDR3 nucleotides are TGTGCCAGCACCCCAGGGGAGGGCTGGGAAAAACTGTTTTTT.

This clone came up once. The chain employs TRBV7-8 and TRBJ2-5; the match to TRBD2 covers 10 bases. Trimming cost V 5 bases and J 2 bases; bases outside gene matches: 8. Germline CDR1 reads SGHVS; CDR2 reads FQNEAQ. The CDR3 totals 16 residues. CDR3 DNA: TGTGCCAGCAGCCCCTTAGCGGGGGGTCGTCAAGAGACCCAGTACTTC. Encoded protein: CASSPLAGGRQETQYF.

This clone was recorded at least ten times. The chain couples TRBV6-5 to TRBJ1-2; D is possibly TRBD1 (6 bases). The CDR3 has 13 amino acids. Germline-derived CDR1 and CDR2 are MNHEY and SVGAGI. V was shortened by 8 bases and J by 1 base, with 11 bases between the two germline ends. The CDR3 reads CASAPDSNYGYTF. CDR3 sequence (DNA): TGTGCCAGCGCCCCGGACAGTAACTATGGCTACACCTTC.

The V call is TRBV6-5, the J call TRBJ2-5, with 8 bases fitting TRBD1. The CDR3 length is 15 residues. Germline-derived CDR1 and CDR2 are MNHEY and SVGAGI. V lost 6 bases, J lost 5 bases, and 11 bases stayed unmatched. For the CDR3, the DNA is TGTGCCAGCAGCCGCTCGACAGGGGTTGACGAGACCCAGTACTTC. Amino acid sequence: CASSRSTGVDETQYF.

The CDR3 loop is CATRTGDNSPLHF. CDR3 DNA: TGCGCCACCAGGACAGGGGATAATTCACCCCTCCACTTT. This chain joins TRBV10-1 and TRBJ1-6, with TRBD1 matching over 9 bases. Per germline, CDR1 WNHNN and CDR2 SYGVQD (reference sequence). The CDR3 covers 13 residues. The ends lost 10 bases at V and 5 bases at J; junction bases unmatched: 3.

This clone was recorded only once. This chain connects TRBV19 to TRBJ2-5, with D possibly matching TRBD1 (5 bases). This CDR3 is built from 15 residues. V shed 3 bases and J shed 1 base, with 12 bases lying between them. CDR1 and CDR2 (germline): LNHDA, SQIVND (reference sequence). CDR3 amino acids: CASSMGWGFQETQYF. CDR3 bases: TGTGCCAGTAGTATGGGGTGGGGCTTCCAAGAGACCCAGTACTTC.

This clone was seen more than once but under ten times. The chain links TRBV24-1 to TRBJ2-2, with TRBD2 matching 10 bases. The ends lost 4 bases at V and 4 bases at J; junction bases unmatched: 5. CDR3 length: 16 amino acids. The V gene's germline CDR1 is KGHDR and CDR2 SFDVKD. The CDR3 here is CATSDRSGGSTGELFF. The CDR3 bases are TGTGCCACCAGTGACCGTAGCGGGGGGTCCACCGGGGAGCTGTTTTTT.

This chain connects TRBV12-5 to TRBJ2-5; TRBD2 matches 7 bases. The CDR3 is made up of 16 amino acids. V shed 0 bases, J shed 4 bases, and the junction held 8 bases outside the gene matches. Per the germline V gene, CDR1 is LGHNT and CDR2 is FRNRAP. CDR3 sequence: CASGLVLGGVAETQYF. CDR3 sequence (DNA): TGTGCTAGTGGTTTGGTACTGGGGGGGGTGGCAGAGACCCAGTACTTC.

The rearrangement joins TRBV9 to TRBJ1-1, with TRBD1 matching over 7 bases. Trimming removed 4 bases from V and 2 bases from J; junction bases left unmatched: 8. The CDR3 has 15 residues. The germline gives CDR1 SGDLS, CDR2 YYNGEE. The CDR3, as DNA: TGTGCCAGCAGCTCCACCGGGACAGCCAACACTGAAGCTTTCTTT. Translated, it gives CASSSTGTANTEAFF.

This clone was seen a few times. The chain joins TRBV2 to TRBJ1-1; D might be TRBD1 (6 bases). The CDR3 runs to 13 residues. Trimming shortened V by 4 bases and J by 2 bases, and 8 bases separated the two germline ends. Germline loops: CDR1 SNHLY, CDR2 FYNNEI. The CDR3 DNA reads as TGTGCCAGCAGTGTGGGGGCTAACACTGAAGCTTTCTTT. The encoded protein is CASSVGANTEAFF.

The chain has TRBV27 and TRBJ2-4, with 7 bases matching TRBD1. This CDR3 spans 14 amino acids. The germline V gene has CDR1 MNHEY and CDR2 SMNVEV (reference sequence). The J segment lost 7 bases and the V segment lost 4 bases, leaving 7 bases of the junction unmatched. The CDR3 DNA reads TGTGCCAGCAGTTCCCGACAGGGATGGAACATTCAGTACTTC. Encoded protein: CASSSRQGWNIQYF.

The chain combines TRBV30 with TRBJ2-3, with 7 bases fitting TRBD2. This CDR3 is built from 15 residues. V shed 1 base, J shed 0 bases, and the junction held 4 bases outside the gene matches. Germline assignment: CDR1 GTSNPN and CDR2 SVGIG (reference sequence). CDR3: CAWSGLATSTDTQYF. The CDR3 nucleotides are TGTGCCTGGAGTGGACTAGCCACTAGCACAGATACGCAGTATTTT.

At least ten counts were recorded for this clone. The CDR3 DNA follows: TGTGCCAGCAGTTCGACAGTTTACACTGAAGCTTTCTTT. Protein: CASSSTVYTEAFF. The rearrangement links TRBV27 to TRBJ1-1; TRBD1 might be the D (5 bases). CDR1 and CDR2 (germline): MNHEY, SMNVEV (reference sequence). CDR3 length equals 13 residues. Between the trimmed V and J ends, which lost 4 bases and 3 bases, there was a span of 9 bases.

This rearrangement joins TRBV4-2 to TRBJ1-2; 8 nucleotides line up with TRBD1. With V trimmed by 2 bases and J by 7 bases, 12 bases remained unmatched. The CDR3 totals 16 residues. In germline, CDR1 is LGHNA, CDR2 YNFKEQ. The CDR3 DNA follows: TGTGCCAGCAGCCAACCAGGGGGCCAGGGTGAGGGTGGCTACACCTTC. Amino acids: CASSQPGGQGEGGYTF.

This clone turned up a few times. The chain uses TRBV9 and TRBJ2-3, with 12 bases lining up with TRBD2. V was clipped by 3 bases and J by 3 bases; unmatched bases: 5. The germline V gene has CDR1 SGDLS and CDR2 YYNGEE. The CDR3 runs to 16 residues. This chain's CDR3 is CASSALAGGDTDTQYF. The CDR3 DNA is TGTGCCAGCAGCGCCCTAGCGGGGGGGGATACAGATACGCAGTATTTT.

This clone showed up just once. This rearrangement joins TRBV6-4 to TRBJ1-1; D remains unclear. Germline V gene lookup returns CDR1 MRHNA and CDR2 SNTAGT. The CDR3 is 13 residues long. V was cut by 3 bases and J by 4 bases, with 9 bases left in between. The CDR3 DNA is TGTGCCAGCAGTGAGGGAGCGGGCACTGAAGCTTTCTTT. Protein: CASSEGAGTEAFF.

V usage is TRBV19 and J usage is TRBJ1-5, with D unresolved. V was pared by 1 base and J by 0 bases, with 4 bases between. The germline V gene has CDR1 LNHDA and CDR2 SQIVND (reference sequence). The CDR3 has 14 amino acids. CDR3 residues: CASSIAVSNQPQHF. DNA of the CDR3: TGTGCCAGTAGTATAGCGGTTAGCAATCAGCCCCAGCATTTT.

This CDR3 is CASSVEWNTEAFF. CDR3 nucleotides: TGTGCCAGCAGTGTTGAGTGGAACACTGAAGCTTTCTTT. This chain links TRBV9 with TRBJ1-1; D is undetermined. Trimming removed 5 bases at V and 1 base at J, with 9 bases between. The length of the CDR3 is 13 residues. Germline CDR1 reads SGDLS; CDR2 reads YYNGEE.

This chain connects TRBV5-4 to TRBJ1-2; tentative D call: TRBD1 (5 bases). The CDR3 is 12 amino acids. Trimming took off 3 bases at V and 6 bases at J, with 9 bases between the two ends. The V gene's germline CDR1 is SGHNT and CDR2 YYREEE (reference sequence). CDR3 nucleotides: TGTGCCAGCAGCTCTCGACAGAATGGCTACACCTTC. Translated: CASSSRQNGYTF.

The V gene is TRBV6-6, the J gene TRBJ1-5, with D perhaps matching TRBD1 (5 bases). Germline CDR1 reads MNHNY; CDR2 reads SVGAGI (reference sequence). The germline V and J ends were trimmed by 5 bases and 3 bases, with 11 bases remaining between them. CDR3 size: 14 residues. Here the CDR3 reads CASSPTALNQPQHF. DNA for the CDR3: TGTGCCAGCAGTCCGACAGCCCTCAATCAGCCCCAGCATTTT.

The chain is built from TRBV19 and TRBJ1-1; D uncertain. With 5 bases removed from V and 3 bases from J, the gap between germline ends came to 10 bases. This CDR3 is 13 amino acids long. Per germline, CDR1 LNHDA and CDR2 SQIVND (reference sequence). This chain's CDR3 is CASSLVEDTEAFF. The CDR3 DNA is TGTGCCAGTAGTCTCGTCGAGGACACTGAAGCTTTCTTT.

This CDR3 is CASSLGSGGPPWELFF. The CDR3 region has the DNA TGTGCCAGCAGCCTAGGTAGCGGGGGGCCACCCTGGGAGCTGTTTTTT. V and J are TRBV27 and TRBJ2-2; TRBD2 agrees at 10 bases. V was pared by 6 bases and J by 9 bases, with 13 bases of the junction left unmatched. Germline assignment: CDR1 MNHEY and CDR2 SMNVEV (reference sequence). This CDR3 comprises 16 residues.

This clone was found once. The genes are TRBV7-9 and TRBJ2-7; 11 bases line up with TRBD1. CDR1 and CDR2 from the germline V gene are SEHNR and FQNEAQ (reference sequence). The CDR3 is 16 residues long. With V trimmed by 5 bases and J by 3 bases, 9 bases remained unmatched. CDR3 region: CASSAFPDRGLYEQYF. The CDR3 nucleotides read TGTGCCAGCAGCGCGTTCCCGGACAGGGGGCTCTACGAGCAGTACTTC.

The CDR3 nucleotides are TGCAGTGCTAGTCACAGGGTGAATCTTGTTAGAGAGACCCAGTACTTC. This codes for CSASHRVNLVRETQYF. The gene calls are TRBV20-1 and TRBJ2-5; D might be TRBD1 (6 bases). The CDR3 contains 16 residues. Trimming stripped 3 bases from V and 4 bases from J, with 21 bases between. The germline gives CDR1 DFQATT, CDR2 SNEGSKA (reference sequence).

There are a few counts of this clone. The rearrangement links TRBV7-6 to TRBJ1-1; 10 positions agree with TRBD1. The V gene end was trimmed by 1 base and the J gene end by 4 bases; junction bases not matched to a gene: 6. The CDR3 extends over 16 amino acids. Per germline, CDR1 SGHVS and CDR2 FNYEAQ. The CDR3 sequence is CASSLGQGAKGTEAFF. CDR3 in DNA: TGTGCCAGCAGCTTAGGACAGGGGGCTAAGGGCACTGAAGCTTTCTTT.